This T cell receptor (beta chain) was observed in a study of PD-1 blockade in classical Hodgkin lymphoma. General study findings and limits: Newly diagnosed and completely responding patients shared comparable baseline diversity.

Relapse after autologous stem cell transplantation occurred in every patient, and brentuximab vedotin exposure varied. To note about this clone: Its antigen is not known.

The CDR3 runs to 14 residues. Germline V gene sequence: CDR1 MDHEN, CDR2 SYDVKM. The V gene end was trimmed by 3 bases and the J gene end by 5 bases; junction bases not matched to a gene: 6. The method was immunoSEQ multiplex PCR; TCRdb's version includes in-frame clones alone and lacks a portion of them. This table has 100,000 to 120,000 clones, nearly 90% appearing once. The chain combines TRBV28 with TRBJ2-5; TRBD1 aligns across 7 bases. This TCR derives from a human donor with classical Hodgkin lymphoma. The input for sequencing was peripheral blood mononuclear cells (PBMCs), taken before the second cycle of nivolumab. The CDR3 loop is CASSFDRARETQYF. The CDR3 coding sequence is TGTGCCAGCAGTTTTGACAGGGCTCGGGAGACCCAGTACTTC.